A selection of T cell receptor beta chains follows, all from one sample in a study of identical twins. A single record per CDR3 protein comes from TCRdb applying MiXCR to the 5' RACE reads. Here the sample spans about 520,000 distinct CDR3 sequences, approximately 22% being singletons. Separately, the same data were catalogued under a study of T cells expressing NK-cell markers.

The material sequenced was CD4+ T cells sorted from blood. The receptors derive from a young woman in good health. Each CDR3 is given with its conserved first and last residue. The order of the fields is V gene, clone size, J gene, D gene, CDR3 DNA, CDR3 protein. The D gene is left open where the match is weak. Expanded clones get a size class; other rows say once, few or many, or leave the size out.

v_call: TRBV2; clone_size: -; j_call: TRBJ1-1; d_call: -; cdr3_nt: TGTGCCAGCGGGGGACATTCGAACACTGAAGCTTTCTTT; cdr3_aa: CASGGHSNTEAFF
v_call: TRBV5-5; clone_size: few; j_call: TRBJ2-4; d_call: TRBD2; cdr3_nt: TGTGCCAGCAGCAAGGGACTAGCGGGAGCTTTGAACATTCAGTACTTC; cdr3_aa: CASSKGLAGALNIQYF
v_call: TRBV7-9; clone_size: -; j_call: TRBJ2-6; d_call: -; cdr3_nt: TGTGCCAGCAGCTTAGGAGGCAGGACTGGGGCCAACGTCCTGACTTTC; cdr3_aa: CASSLGGRTGANVLTF
v_call: TRBV2; clone_size: few; j_call: TRBJ2-1; d_call: -; cdr3_nt: TGTGCCAGCAGGGCTGGACTCGGCCTAGCACACAATGAGCAGTTCTTC; cdr3_aa: CASRAGLGLAHNEQFF
v_call: TRBV2; clone_size: -; j_call: TRBJ2-5; d_call: -; cdr3_nt: TGTGCCAGCAGTGAGGGCCGGCAAGAGACCCAGTACTTC; cdr3_aa: CASSEGRQETQYF
v_call: TRBV5-4; clone_size: -; j_call: TRBJ2-2; d_call: -; cdr3_nt: TGTGCCAGCACCATGGGCGGGGAGCTGTTTTTT; cdr3_aa: CASTMGGELFF
v_call: TRBV7-6; clone_size: few; j_call: TRBJ2-1; d_call: TRBD1; cdr3_nt: TGTGCCAGCAGCATCACGACAGGGGGCTGGTTGAATGAGCAGTTCTTC; cdr3_aa: CASSITTGGWLNEQFF
v_call: TRBV5-1; clone_size: -; j_call: TRBJ1-1; d_call: -; cdr3_nt: TGCGCCAGCAGCTACATGGCAGGGGTCGGGGCTTTCTTT; cdr3_aa: CASSYMAGVGAFF
v_call: TRBV5-6; clone_size: -; j_call: TRBJ2-7; d_call: -; cdr3_nt: TGTGCCAGCAGCTCCCGCCGGGTCTTTTCAGGCTACGAGCAGTACTTC; cdr3_aa: CASSSRRVFSGYEQYF
v_call: TRBV6-2/TRBV6-3; clone_size: -; j_call: TRBJ1-5; d_call: -; cdr3_nt: TGTGCCAGCAGACCAACAAAGGGGGGAGTCGATCAGCCCCAGCATTTT; cdr3_aa: CASRPTKGGVDQPQHF
v_call: TRBV20-1; clone_size: few; j_call: TRBJ2-1; d_call: -; cdr3_nt: TGCAGTGCTAGAGAGAGAGGTTCCGGGGTCAATGAGCAGTTCTTC; cdr3_aa: CSARERGSGVNEQFF
v_call: TRBV10-3; clone_size: -; j_call: TRBJ1-2; d_call: TRBD1; cdr3_nt: TGTGCCATCAACCCCGGACAGGCTAACTATGGCTACACCTTC; cdr3_aa: CAINPGQANYGYTF
v_call: TRBV3-1; clone_size: -; j_call: TRBJ2-1; d_call: TRBD2; cdr3_nt: TGTGCCAGCAGCCAAGATGGGACTAGCAAGGACAATGAGCAGTTCTTC; cdr3_aa: CASSQDGTSKDNEQFF
v_call: TRBV7-3; clone_size: -; j_call: TRBJ2-3; d_call: -; cdr3_nt: TGTGCCAGCAGCTTAAGACCGCCCGGCACAGATACGCAGTATTTT; cdr3_aa: CASSLRPPGTDTQYF
v_call: TRBV5-5; clone_size: -; j_call: TRBJ2-5; d_call: TRBD1; cdr3_nt: TGTGCCAGCAGCCCGACGGGAGACAGGGGGGAGACCCAGTACTTC; cdr3_aa: CASSPTGDRGETQYF
v_call: TRBV7-9; clone_size: -; j_call: TRBJ1-1; d_call: -; cdr3_nt: TGTGCCAGCAGCTCGGTCTGGGGATCGAACACTGAAGCTTTCTTT; cdr3_aa: CASSSVWGSNTEAFF
v_call: TRBV20-1; clone_size: -; j_call: TRBJ2-7; d_call: -; cdr3_nt: TGCAGTGCTAGCGGCTATCTCCCCTATGTGCAGTACTTC; cdr3_aa: CSASGYLPYVQYF
v_call: TRBV7-2; clone_size: few; j_call: TRBJ2-3; d_call: -; cdr3_nt: TGTGCCAGCAGCTTCCTCACGGTAGATACGCAGTATTTT; cdr3_aa: CASSFLTVDTQYF
v_call: TRBV6-1; clone_size: many; j_call: TRBJ1-4; d_call: TRBD1; cdr3_nt: TGTGCCAGCACCTCCGGGACAGGGAATGAAAAACTGTTTTTT; cdr3_aa: CASTSGTGNEKLFF
v_call: TRBV20-1; clone_size: -; j_call: TRBJ2-7; d_call: TRBD2; cdr3_nt: TGCAGTGCTAGAGATCAAGAGCGGGGGTCCTCCTACGAGCAGTACTTC; cdr3_aa: CSARDQERGSSYEQYF
v_call: TRBV27; clone_size: few; j_call: TRBJ2-1; d_call: TRBD2; cdr3_nt: TGTGCCAGCAGTCCCCGGACTAGCGGGGGGGGCTGGGAGCAGTTCTTC; cdr3_aa: CASSPRTSGGGWEQFF
v_call: TRBV2; clone_size: -; j_call: TRBJ1-5; d_call: -; cdr3_nt: TGTGCCAGCAGTGAATCGGGCAATCAGCCCCAGCATTTT; cdr3_aa: CASSESGNQPQHF
v_call: TRBV18; clone_size: -; j_call: TRBJ1-5; d_call: -; cdr3_nt: TGTGCCAGCTCCTTCTCAGGAGGGCTAGGCAATCAGCCCCAGCATTTT; cdr3_aa: CASSFSGGLGNQPQHF
v_call: TRBV5-1; clone_size: once; j_call: TRBJ2-1; d_call: TRBD2; cdr3_nt: TGCGCCAGCAGCTTGGTCTTGGTAGCGGGGGGGCCATTAGCATACAATGAGCAGTTCTTC; cdr3_aa: CASSLVLVAGGPLAYNEQFF
v_call: TRBV15; clone_size: -; j_call: TRBJ1-1; d_call: TRBD1; cdr3_nt: TGTGCCACCAGCAGGGACAGGATGAACACTGAAGCTTTCTTT; cdr3_aa: CATSRDRMNTEAFF
v_call: TRBV6-1; clone_size: -; j_call: TRBJ1-6; d_call: TRBD1; cdr3_nt: TGTGCCAGCAGGAGGGGGCCTCGGGTGAATAATTCACCCCTCCACTTT; cdr3_aa: CASRRGPRVNNSPLHF
v_call: TRBV20-1; clone_size: -; j_call: TRBJ2-3; d_call: TRBD2; cdr3_nt: TGCAGTGCTAGCTTAGCGGGGAGCACAGATACGCAGTATTTT; cdr3_aa: CSASLAGSTDTQYF
v_call: TRBV5-6; clone_size: few; j_call: TRBJ2-7; d_call: -; cdr3_nt: TGTGCCAGCAGCTCCTGGGTCCCCCTCGAGCAGTACTTC; cdr3_aa: CASSSWVPLEQYF
v_call: TRBV12-3/TRBV12-4; clone_size: -; j_call: TRBJ1-6; d_call: -; cdr3_nt: TGTGCCAGCAGTTTAAACGCCGATTCACCCCTCCACTTT; cdr3_aa: CASSLNADSPLHF
v_call: TRBV20-1; clone_size: -; j_call: TRBJ2-3; d_call: -; cdr3_nt: TGCAGTGCTAGTTCAGGCCTAAACACAGATACGCAGTATTTT; cdr3_aa: CSASSGLNTDTQYF
v_call: TRBV30; clone_size: -; j_call: TRBJ2-1; d_call: -; cdr3_nt: TGTGCCTGGAGTAGAAGGAGGGAGAGGGGGGGTGAGCAGTTCTTC; cdr3_aa: CAWSRRRERGGEQFF
v_call: TRBV12-3/TRBV12-4; clone_size: -; j_call: TRBJ2-5; d_call: TRBD1; cdr3_nt: TGTGCCAGCAGTTTTCTGGGACAGGCTTTTGAGACCCAGTACTTC; cdr3_aa: CASSFLGQAFETQYF
v_call: TRBV20-1; clone_size: -; j_call: TRBJ1-1; d_call: -; cdr3_nt: TGCAGTGCTAGAGATGCCCGGATTCCGAACACTGAAGCTTTCTTT; cdr3_aa: CSARDARIPNTEAFF
v_call: TRBV11-2; clone_size: few; j_call: TRBJ1-4; d_call: -; cdr3_nt: TGTGCCAGCCTTCGGAGCTCTAATGAAAAACTGTTTTTT; cdr3_aa: CASLRSSNEKLFF
v_call: TRBV6-5; clone_size: once; j_call: TRBJ2-4; d_call: -; cdr3_nt: TGTGCCAGCAGTTACGGGAGAGCCAAAAACATTCAGTACTTC; cdr3_aa: CASSYGRAKNIQYF
v_call: TRBV9; clone_size: -; j_call: TRBJ2-5; d_call: -; cdr3_nt: TGTGCCAGCAGCGTATTTGGCAGGTTGCAAGAGACCCAGTACTTC; cdr3_aa: CASSVFGRLQETQYF
v_call: TRBV12-3/TRBV12-4; clone_size: -; j_call: TRBJ1-3; d_call: -; cdr3_nt: TGTGCCAGCAGTTTAGGCAGCGCTGGAAACACCATATATTTT; cdr3_aa: CASSLGSAGNTIYF
v_call: TRBV6-1; clone_size: -; j_call: TRBJ1-5; d_call: TRBD1; cdr3_nt: TGTGCCAGCAGACCGGGACAGGGGTGGCAGCCCCAGCATTTT; cdr3_aa: CASRPGQGWQPQHF
v_call: TRBV20-1; clone_size: -; j_call: TRBJ2-7; d_call: -; cdr3_nt: TGCAGTGCTAGAGGGGGGTCCCACGAGCAGTACTTC; cdr3_aa: CSARGGSHEQYF
v_call: TRBV10-3; clone_size: -; j_call: TRBJ2-7; d_call: -; cdr3_nt: TGTGCCATCAGTGACCAGGGTCGGGGCTCCTACGAGCAGTACTTC; cdr3_aa: CAISDQGRGSYEQYF